This is a list of T cell receptor beta chains from one sample in a study of T-cell memory formation after mild COVID-19. One entry per CDR3 protein, called by TCRdb with MiXCR from the 5' RACE reads. This table holds roughly 500,000 distinct CDR3 sequences, about a fifth found once. The sequenced sample was PBMCs or a T cell subset sorted from them (not recorded which). Receptors originate from an adult woman who had mild COVID-19 (a few samples of this study predate the infection). Cell type and time point are not known. Both conserved end residues are part of each CDR3. D genes are given only for firm matches. Only some rows state a clone size, as once, few, many or a class for expanded clones.

size | J | D | V | DNA | CDR3
. | TRBJ2-3 | TRBD2 | TRBV24-1 | TGTGCCACCACCGCGGGGGACACAGATACGCAGTATTTT | CATTAGDTDTQYF
few | TRBJ1-5 | . | TRBV5-5 | TGTGCCAGCAGCTTCGAGCCAGGGGGCAATCAGCCCCAGCATTTT | CASSFEPGGNQPQHF
. | TRBJ2-1 | TRBD1 | TRBV4-1 | TGCGCCAGCAGCCAATCCTGGGACAGCTACAATGAGCAGTTCTTC | CASSQSWDSYNEQFF
few | TRBJ2-3 | TRBD2 | TRBV7-3 | TGTGCCAGCAGCTTAGCTAGCGGGGGGTCAGATACGCAGTATTTT | CASSLASGGSDTQYF
. | TRBJ2-4 | . | TRBV9 | TGTGCCAGCAGCGTTGGGTGGGGGGCCAAAAACATTCAGTACTTC | CASSVGWGAKNIQYF
few | TRBJ1-3 | . | TRBV20-1 | TGCAGTGCTAGAACCGGGCCCTCTCCCTCCAGGGGTGGAAACACCATATATTTT | CSARTGPSPSRGGNTIYF
few | TRBJ2-3 | . | TRBV7-3 | TGTGCCAGCAGCTTAATGAGCGTCGGGAGCACAGATACGCAGTATTTT | CASSLMSVGSTDTQYF
. | TRBJ2-1 | . | TRBV14 | TGTGCCAGCAGCCACCGAACGGGGATCAGCTCCTACAATGAGCAGTTCTTC | CASSHRTGISSYNEQFF
. | TRBJ2-3 | . | TRBV20-1 | TGCAGTGCTACCCCCGCGGAGGCAGATACGCAGTATTTT | CSATPAEADTQYF
. | TRBJ2-3 | . | TRBV11-2 | TGTGCCAGCAGCTTTCGGGGGCCGAGCACAGATACGCAGTATTTT | CASSFRGPSTDTQYF
. | TRBJ2-7 | TRBD1 | TRBV24-1 | TGTGCCACCAGTGAGGGGACAGCCCTTACCTCCTACGAGCAGTACTTC | CATSEGTALTSYEQYF
few | TRBJ2-4 | . | TRBV6-1 | TGTGCCAGCAGTGGGGGGGCGGGGGCCGCGTCCGTTAACATTCAGTACTTC | CASSGGAGAASVNIQYF
. | TRBJ2-5 | TRBD1 | TRBV4-1 | TGCGCCAGCAGCCTCCTTCCGGGACAGGGAACAAAAGAGACCCAGTACTTC | CASSLLPGQGTKETQYF
few | TRBJ1-2 | . | TRBV5-4 | TGTGCCAGCAGCTTGGCGTTTAGCACCGGGGGGAACTATGGCTACACCTTC | CASSLAFSTGGNYGYTF
. | TRBJ1-4 | . | TRBV11-2 | TGTGCCAGCAGCTTCGACAGTTCTGCAACTAATGAAAAACTGTTTTTT | CASSFDSSATNEKLFF